This T cell receptor beta chain emerged from a study of CD8 T cells in Susac syndrome. Random hexamers served to reverse transcribe roughly 0.5 to 1 ug RNA. Using its own MiXCR run on the immunoSEQ multiplex PCR reads, TCRdb lists one record per CDR3 protein. Of 100,000 or so distinct CDR3 sequences listed, nearly 95% were seen once; the top ten hold about 0.14%. The germline V gene encodes CDR1 KGHSH and CDR2 LQKENI. The CDR3 covers 13 residues. The V and J ends lost 3 bases and 5 bases respectively, with 11 bases between them. This TCR was recovered from a human donor in good health. Sequencing was carried out using CD4+ T cells from PBMCs. The chain employs TRBV18 and TRBJ2-7; possibly TRBD2 for D (5 bases). The CDR3 sequence: CASSPASLNEQYF. CDR3 bases: TGTGCCAGCTCACCGGCTAGCTTGAACGAGCAGTACTTC.